The 18 T cell receptor beta chains reported below all come from one sample, sequenced in a study of radiation and T cells in renal cell carcinoma. Time point of the sample: blood 4 weeks post-SBRT, at nephrectomy. Sample treatment: 15 Gy SBRT to primary tumor, nephrectomy 4 weeks later. Sequencing was performed with immunoSEQ multiplex PCR; in TCRdb, only in-frame clones are kept and a portion is missing. The sample lists under 100,000 clones, roughly 84% seen once, with 6.5% to 8% in the top ten. Sequenced material: blood, taken from a patient whose treatment included radiotherapy and nephrectomy. These receptors all stem from a man between 60 and 75 years old with renal cell carcinoma.

The chain combines TRBV10-3 with TRBJ1-1; no clear D. Trimming stripped 0 bases from V and 0 bases from J, with 8 bases between. The CDR3 runs to 15 residues. Germline V lookup: CDR1 ENHRY, CDR2 SYGVKD. This CDR3 is CAISESKTLNTEAFF. DNA of the CDR3: TGTGCCATCAGTGAGTCGAAGACACTGAACACTGAAGCTTTCTTT.

This clone was recorded a few times. This rearrangement joins TRBV19 to TRBJ2-1, with D tentatively TRBD2 (5 bases). Looked up from germline, CDR1 is LNHDA and CDR2 is SQIVND (reference sequence). V shed 5 bases and J shed 10 bases, with 15 bases lying between them. The CDR3 loop spans 13 amino acids. The DNA for the CDR3 is TGTGCCAGTAGTTCCTCATCATCGGGGGAGCAGTTCTTC. It is translated as CASSSSSSGEQFF.

The chain combines TRBV5-4 with TRBJ2-1; possible D gene TRBD2, 6 bases. CDR1 and CDR2 from the germline V gene are SGHNT and YYREEE (reference sequence). V was trimmed by 3 bases and J by 4 bases, leaving 23 bases between them. CDR3 length: 18 residues. The CDR3 nucleotides are TGTGCCAGCAGCTGGCGGGGTGGAGGGGTCCGGGAATACAATGAGCAGTTCTTC. It translates to CASSWRGGGVREYNEQFF.

The chain has TRBV5-1 and TRBJ2-1; TRBD2 aligns across 11 bases. The germline CDR1 and CDR2 sequences are SGHRS and YFSETQ. Unmatched junction bases numbered 2, after V lost 4 bases and J lost 5 bases. This CDR3 has 14 residues. The CDR3 region is CASSPGLADNEQFF. The DNA for the CDR3 is TGCGCCAGCAGCCCGGGACTAGCGGACAATGAGCAGTTCTTC.

This chain links TRBV7-9 with TRBJ2-2; TRBD1 aligns across 10 bases. This CDR3 region has 15 residues. The V segment lost 4 bases and the J segment 4 bases; nucleotides outside the gene matches: 3. CDR1 is SEHNR, CDR2 FQNEAQ, per germline (reference sequence). CDR3 nucleotide sequence: TGTGCCAGCAGCTACGGGACAGGGGTCACCGGGGAGCTGTTTTTT. Translated: CASSYGTGVTGELFF.

This CDR3 is CASTRGGVQETQYF. The CDR3 DNA is TGTGCCAGCACTAGAGGAGGGGTCCAAGAGACCCAGTACTTC. This chain connects TRBV28 to TRBJ2-5; the D gene is possibly TRBD2 (6 bases). Germline lookup yields CDR1 MDHEN and CDR2 SYDVKM. This CDR3 spans 14 amino acids. The V end was cut by 7 bases, the J end by 1 base, with 13 bases between.

The chain employs TRBV2 and TRBJ1-1; 9 bases agree with TRBD1. After removal of 2 bases from V and 7 bases from J, the junction contained 5 bases not matched to a gene. The V gene's germline CDR1 is SNHLY and CDR2 FYNNEI. The CDR3 spans 14 residues. CDR3 bases: TGTGCCAGCAGTGAATTGGGACAGGGATATGAAGCTTTCTTT. It yields the protein CASSELGQGYEAFF.

The CDR3 DNA is TGTGCCAGCAGCCCTCGACAGGGGGCTCGGGAGACCCAGTACTTC. Encoded protein: CASSPRQGARETQYF. The gene calls are TRBV14 and TRBJ2-5; TRBD1 agrees at 10 bases. This CDR3 comprises 15 residues. Germline trimming cut 4 bases from V and 5 bases from J; bases unmatched to any gene: 7. Germline CDR1 SGHDN, CDR2 FVKESK.

This sequence joins TRBV9 and TRBJ2-2; tentatively, D is TRBD2 (5 bases). The germline V gene encodes CDR1 SGDLS and CDR2 YYNGEE. The V gene lost 2 bases and the J gene lost 7 bases, with 15 bases spanning the gap. This CDR3 is built from 15 residues. CDR3 in DNA: TGTGCCAGCAGCGTCGAAACTAGAGGTGGCGGGGAGCTGTTTTTT. Protein sequence: CASSVETRGGGELFF.

This clone was detected only once. This chain joins TRBV19 and TRBJ2-5; TRBD1 is a possible D gene (6 bases). V shed 3 bases and J shed 1 base, with 12 bases lying between them. The V gene's germline CDR1 is LNHDA and CDR2 SQIVND (reference sequence). This CDR3 spans 15 amino acids. The DNA for the CDR3 is TGTGCCAGTAGTATTTCCAGGGGAGTCCAAGAGACCCAGTACTTC. Residues: CASSISRGVQETQYF. The full variable domain, with the rest looked up from reference TRBV19 and TRBJ2-5, is DGGITQSPKYLFRKEGQNVTLSCEQNLNHDAMYWYRQDPGQGLRLIYYSQIVNDFQKGDIAEGYSVSREKKESFPLTVTSAQKNPTAFYLCASSISRGVQETQYFGPGTRLLVL.

The chain links TRBV5-8 to TRBJ2-1; TRBD2 matches 10 bases. Germline assignment: CDR1 SGHTS and CDR2 YDEGEE. This CDR3 contains 14 residues. Trimming at V came to 5 bases and at J to 8 bases, leaving 7 bases not matched to a gene. The CDR3 bases are TGTGCCAGCAGGTTAGCGGGAGGTCGATATGAGCAGTTCTTC. It yields the protein CASRLAGGRYEQFF.

The chain couples TRBV7-8 to TRBJ2-5; D not certain. V was shortened by 1 base and J by 2 bases, with 11 bases between the two germline ends. The CDR3 has 15 amino acids. Germline V CDR1 and CDR2: SGHVS, FQNEAQ. The CDR3, as DNA: TGTGCCAGCAGCTTAGAGGGTGGATGGCAAGAGACCCAGTACTTC. Protein sequence: CASSLEGGWQETQYF.

This chain uses TRBV6-5 with TRBJ1-5; a possible D gene is TRBD1 (6 bases). Per the germline V gene, CDR1 is MNHEY and CDR2 is SVGAGI. The V and J ends lost 5 bases and 6 bases respectively, with 11 bases between them. CDR3 length: 13 amino acids. The CDR3 loop is CASSRGRGQPQHF. The CDR3 nucleotides read TGTGCCAGCAGTAGGGGGAGGGGTCAGCCCCAGCATTTT.

The chain carries TRBV7-9 and TRBJ2-1; D gene uncertain. The CDR3 has 11 residues. Germline loops: CDR1 SEHNR, CDR2 FQNEAQ (reference sequence). Trimming pared 5 bases from V and 5 bases from J, leaving 4 bases between. As DNA, the CDR3 is TGTGCCAGCAGCATGCACAATGAGCAGTTCTTC. It codes for CASSMHNEQFF.

The CDR3 nucleotides read TGTGCCAGCAGCTTCGGACTAGTGACAGATACGCAGTATTTT. Its protein is CASSFGLVTDTQYF. This chain links TRBV7-9 with TRBJ2-3; 7 bases align to TRBD2. From germline, CDR1 is SEHNR and CDR2 FQNEAQ (reference sequence). The CDR3 consists of 14 residues. The V segment lost 3 bases and the J segment 3 bases; nucleotides outside the gene matches: 3.

This chain uses TRBV14 with TRBJ2-5; D remains unclear. V lost 4 bases and J 5 bases, leaving 11 bases between the germline ends. CDR3 size: 13 residues. CDR1 is SGHDN and CDR2 is FVKESK in the germline V gene. The CDR3 region is CASSPTLRETQYF. DNA for the CDR3: TGTGCCAGCAGCCCCACTTTGAGGGAGACCCAGTACTTC. The full variable domain, in which reference TRBV14 and TRBJ2-5 provide the parts outside the CDR3, is EAGVTQFPSHSVIEKGQTVTLRCDPISGHDNLYWYRRVMGKEIKFLLHFVKESKQDESGMPNNRFLAERTGGTYSTLKVQPAELEDSGVYFCASSPTLRETQYFGPGTRLLVL.

This chain connects TRBV5-1 to TRBJ1-1; TRBD1 matches 8 bases. The V gene's germline CDR1 is SGHRS and CDR2 YFSETQ. V trimming: 4 bases; J trimming: 14 bases; junction bases outside the gene matches: 13. The CDR3 consists of 13 residues. The CDR3 bases are TGCGCCAGCAGCGTCTCAGGGGGCTCCGTTCCCTTCTTT. Translation: CASSVSGGSVPFF.

The J gene is TRBJ2-5, the V gene TRBV29-1; TRBD2 matches at 8 bases. CDR1 is SQVTM, CDR2 ANQGSEA, per germline. The CDR3 is 15 amino acids. Unmatched junction bases numbered 11, after V lost 3 bases and J lost 5 bases. For the CDR3, the DNA is TGCAGCGTTGATTCGGGGGGGGGCCTTGGCGAGACCCAGTACTTC. It yields the protein CSVDSGGGLGETQYF.